This is a list of T cell receptor beta chains from one sample in a study of glioma-infiltrating T cells. TCRdb reprocessed the multiplex PCR reads with MiXCR, giving one entry per CDR3 protein. The sample yields more than 100,000 distinct CDR3 sequences, around 28% seen once. The sample taken for sequencing was glioma tissue, nonneoplastic brain tissue, or PBMCs (not recorded which). The receptors were gathered from a human donor with low-grade glioma or glioblastoma, undergoing nonglioma brain surgery, or in good health (not recorded which). Both conserved end residues are part of each CDR3. The D gene is left open where the match is weak. Clone size is shown for a subset of rows, as once, few, many or a class of expanded clone.

j_call clone_size v_call d_call cdr3_nt cdr3_aa
TRBJ2-7 many TRBV6-2/TRBV6-3 TRBD2 TGTGCCAGCAGTTACTCGGCCAGCGGGGGGGGCAGCTCCTACGAGCAGTACTTC CASSYSASGGGSSYEQYF
TRBJ2-7 few TRBV20-1 TRBD1 TGCAGTGCTAGAGATAAGGGGGCGATGTCCTACGAGCAGTACTTC CSARDKGAMSYEQYF
TRBJ2-1 few TRBV7-3 TRBD2 TGTGCCAGCAGCTTAACCAGCGGGGGTCACAATGAGCAGTTCTTC CASSLTSGGHNEQFF
TRBJ2-7 few TRBV11-2 - TGTGCCAGCAGCCACTTAAGGGGGGGAGCGGGTGAGCAGTACTTC CASSHLRGGAGEQYF
TRBJ2-1 - TRBV6-1 - TGTTCCAGCGGCCCAGGATTTTTC CSSGPGFF
TRBJ2-1 - TRBV2 - TGTGCCAGAGACCGGGTGGTGCAGTTCTTC CARDRVVQFF
TRBJ2-5 - TRBV3-1 - TGTGCCAGCAGCGTCGGGATTCTTGCCCAGTACTTC CASSVGILAQYF
TRBJ1-1 - TRBV12-3/TRBV12-4 - TGTGCCAGCAGTTCTATAGAGAACACTGAAGCTTTCTTT CASSSIENTEAFF
TRBJ2-1 many TRBV7-2 - TGTGCCAGCAGCTTAGTGGCCGGCGAGCAGTTCTTC CASSLVAGEQFF
TRBJ1-1 many TRBV20-1 TRBD1 TGCAGTGTTTCCGGGACAGGGAATACTGAAGCTTTCTTT CSVSGTGNTEAFF
TRBJ2-5 many TRBV7-2 TRBD2 TGTGCCAGCAGCGGACTAGCCTACCAAGAGACCCAGTACTTC CASSGLAYQETQYF
TRBJ1-1 many TRBV6-1 - TGTGCCAGCACCCTGGGGCCCAACACTGAAGCTTTCTTT CASTLGPNTEAFF
TRBJ1-2 - TRBV7-9 TRBD1 TGTGCCAGCAGCTTCGGGACAGGAGAAACTAACTATGGCTACACCTTC CASSFGTGETNYGYTF
TRBJ2-7 many TRBV20-1 TRBD2 TGCAGTGCTGGGAGACTAGCGGGGAGATACGAGCAGTACTTC CSAGRLAGRYEQYF
TRBJ2-3 many TRBV20-1 TRBD2 TGCAGTGCTAGAGTAGCGGGCACATCAAAAGATACGCAGTATTTT CSARVAGTSKDTQYF
TRBJ1-5 - TRBV20-1 - TGCAGTGCTAGAGGTCGAGGGAATCATCCCCAGCATTTT CSARGRGNHPQHF
TRBJ1-2 - TRBV7-2 TRBD1 TGTGCCAGCAGCCTACAGGGGGCTCCTAACTATGGCTACACCTTC CASSLQGAPNYGYTF
TRBJ1-1 many TRBV27 TRBD1 TGTGCCAGCAGTTTACAGGGGGTGAACACTGAAGCTTTCTTT CASSLQGVNTEAFF
TRBJ2-2 many TRBV27 - TGTGCCAGCAGTTTATCAGGGGGGGAGCTGTTTTTT CASSLSGGELFF
TRBJ1-4 few TRBV10-3 - TGTGCCATCAGTGAGTCATCCGGAGCAACTAATGAAAAACTGTTTTTT CAISESSGATNEKLFF
TRBJ1-5 - TRBV6-9 - TGTGCCAGCAGTTACGGAGGGGGTCGCAATCAGCCCCAGCATTTT CASSYGGGRNQPQHF
TRBJ2-7 many TRBV15 TRBD1 TGTGCCACCAGCTCAGGGGACAGGTCAGCCGAGCAGTACTTC CATSSGDRSAEQYF